One and the same sample provided the 5 T cell receptor beta chains below, sequenced in a study of T cells after yellow fever vaccination. In TCRdb, the 5' RACE reads were re-called with MiXCR into one record per CDR3 protein. Here the sample spans about 170,000 distinct CDR3 sequences, approximately 11% being singletons. The sequenced sample was CD8+ T cells sorted from PBMCs, obtained 15 days after the yellow fever booster vaccination. These receptors originate from a man aged 18 to 29 who received the YFV17D yellow fever vaccine.

This chain joins TRBV9 and TRBJ2-2, with D possibly being TRBD1 or TRBD2 (6 bases each). Germline V gene data show CDR1 as SGDLS and CDR2 as YYNGEE. Deletions cut 3 bases from V and 6 bases from J, with 12 bases between. This CDR3 has 14 amino acids. CDR3 bases: TGTGCCAGCAGCGGGGGGGCATTGGCCGGGGAGCTGTTTTTT. Translated, it gives CASSGGALAGELFF. The entire variable domain, with the rest obtained from reference TRBV9 and TRBJ2-2, is as follows: DSGVTQTPKHLITATGQRVTLRCSPRSGDLSVYWYQQSLDQGLQFLIQYYNGEERAKGNILERFSAQQFPDLHSELNLSSLELGDSALYFCASSGGALAGELFFGEGSRLTVL.

V and J are TRBV12-3 or TRBV12-4 and TRBJ2-1; possible D gene TRBD2, 7 bases. This CDR3 spans 12 amino acids. Trimming removed 8 bases from V and 7 bases from J, with 12 bases in between. The DNA of the CDR3 is TGTGCCAGCGGGGGGGCGGAGAATGAGCAGTTCTTC. It specifies CASGGAENEQFF.

The chain is built from TRBV6-5 and TRBJ2-1; TRBD2 agrees at 8 bases. Losses at the gene ends were 2 bases for V and 4 bases for J; bases not matched to a gene: 4. The germline CDR1 and CDR2 sequences are MNHEY and SVGAGI. This CDR3 is 15 amino acids long. The chain's CDR3 is CASSYAGGVYNEQFF. DNA for the CDR3: TGTGCCAGCAGTTACGCGGGGGGCGTATACAATGAGCAGTTCTTC.

This clonotype was observed a few times. This chain joins TRBV6-6 and TRBJ1-3, with TRBD1 identical over 8 bases. Germline CDR1 MNHNY, CDR2 SVGAGI (reference sequence). The CDR3 contains 16 residues. Germline trimming cut 7 bases from V and 2 bases from J; bases unmatched to any gene: 10. The CDR3, as DNA: TGTGCCAGCAAAGCTGGTTGGACAGGGCCTGGAAACACCATATATTTT. Translated: CASKAGWTGPGNTIYF.

The chain joins TRBV11-3 to TRBJ2-2; 7 bases align to TRBD1. V shed 3 bases, J shed 7 bases, and the junction held 8 bases outside the gene matches. Per the germline V gene, CDR1 is SGHNT and CDR2 is YENEEA. The CDR3 spans 15 residues. Here the CDR3 DNA reads TGTGCCAGCAGCTTCTATAGACAGGGTTACGGGGAGCTGTTTTTT. This sequence encodes CASSFYRQGYGELFF.